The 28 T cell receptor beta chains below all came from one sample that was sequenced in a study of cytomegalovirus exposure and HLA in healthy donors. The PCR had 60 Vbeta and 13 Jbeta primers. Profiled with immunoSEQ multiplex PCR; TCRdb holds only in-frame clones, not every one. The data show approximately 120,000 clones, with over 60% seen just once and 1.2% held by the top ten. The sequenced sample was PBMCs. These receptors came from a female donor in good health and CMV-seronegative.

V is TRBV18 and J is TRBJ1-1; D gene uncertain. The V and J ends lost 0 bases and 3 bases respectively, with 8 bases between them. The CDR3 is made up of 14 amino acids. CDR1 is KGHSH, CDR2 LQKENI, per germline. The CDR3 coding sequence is TGTGCCAGCTCACCACCCCCGGCGGACACTGAAGCTTTCTTT. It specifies CASSPPPADTEAFF.

CDR3 amino acids: CASSEGDRDSDTQYF. CDR3 DNA: TGCGCCAGCAGTGAAGGGGACAGGGATTCTGATACGCAGTATTTT. V usage is TRBV10-1 and J usage is TRBJ2-3, with TRBD1 matching 9 bases. CDR1 is WNHNN, CDR2 SYGVQD, per germline (reference sequence). V dropped 3 bases and J dropped 6; count of bases not matched to a gene: 7. The CDR3 totals 15 residues.

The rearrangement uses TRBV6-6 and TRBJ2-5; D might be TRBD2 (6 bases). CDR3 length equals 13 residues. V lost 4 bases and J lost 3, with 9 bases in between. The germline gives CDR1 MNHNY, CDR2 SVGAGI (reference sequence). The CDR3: CASSSWGEETQYF. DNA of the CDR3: TGTGCCAGCAGTTCATGGGGGGAAGAGACCCAGTACTTC.

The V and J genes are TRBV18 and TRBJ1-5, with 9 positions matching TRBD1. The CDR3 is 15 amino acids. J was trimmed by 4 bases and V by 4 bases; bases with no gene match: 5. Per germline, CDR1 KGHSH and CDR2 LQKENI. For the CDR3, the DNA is TGTGCCAGCTCACTAACAGGGGGCTGGAATCAGCCCCAGCATTTT. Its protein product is CASSLTGGWNQPQHF.

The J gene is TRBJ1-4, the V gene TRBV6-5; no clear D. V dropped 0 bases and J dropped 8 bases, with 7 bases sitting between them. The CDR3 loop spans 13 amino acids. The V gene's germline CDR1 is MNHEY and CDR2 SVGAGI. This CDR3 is CASSYSTGEKLFF. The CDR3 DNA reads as TGTGCCAGCAGTTACTCGACGGGAGAAAAACTGTTTTTT.

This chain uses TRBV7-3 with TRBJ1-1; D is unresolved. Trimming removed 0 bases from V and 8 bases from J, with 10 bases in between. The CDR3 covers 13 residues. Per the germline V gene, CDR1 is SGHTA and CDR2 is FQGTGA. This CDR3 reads CASSLTREVEAFF. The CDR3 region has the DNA TGTGCCAGCAGCTTAACGAGGGAGGTAGAAGCTTTCTTT.

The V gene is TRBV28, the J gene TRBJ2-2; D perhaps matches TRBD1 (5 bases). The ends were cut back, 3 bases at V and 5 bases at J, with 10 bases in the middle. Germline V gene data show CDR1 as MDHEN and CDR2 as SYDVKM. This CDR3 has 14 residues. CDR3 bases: TGTGCCAGCAGTTTTAGGGGAAAAACCGGGGAGCTGTTTTTT. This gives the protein CASSFRGKTGELFF.

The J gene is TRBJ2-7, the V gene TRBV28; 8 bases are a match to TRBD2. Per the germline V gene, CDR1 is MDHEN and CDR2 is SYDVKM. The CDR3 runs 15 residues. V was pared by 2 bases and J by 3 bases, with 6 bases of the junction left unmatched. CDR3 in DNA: TGTGCCAGCAGTTTAATGGGGGCGGGAGGCTACGAGCAGTACTTC. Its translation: CASSLMGAGGYEQYF.

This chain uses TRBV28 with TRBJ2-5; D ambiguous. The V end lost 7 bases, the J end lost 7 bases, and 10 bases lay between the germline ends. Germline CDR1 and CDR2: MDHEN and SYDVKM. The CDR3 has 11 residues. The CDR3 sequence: CASTRWPTQYF. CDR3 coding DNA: TGTGCCAGCACCCGTTGGCCGACCCAGTACTTC.

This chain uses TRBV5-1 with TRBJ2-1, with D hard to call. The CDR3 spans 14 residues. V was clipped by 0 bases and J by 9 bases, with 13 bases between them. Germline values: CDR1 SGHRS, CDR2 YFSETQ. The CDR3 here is CASSLGAPAGEQFF. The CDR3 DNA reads TGCGCCAGCAGCTTGGGTGCTCCCGCCGGTGAGCAGTTCTTC.

The CDR3 sequence is CASSWLRDRLYEQYF. The DNA for the CDR3 is TGTGCCAGCAGCTGGCTCCGGGACAGGCTCTACGAGCAGTACTTC. The rearrangement uses TRBV7-8 and TRBJ2-7; 8 bases align to TRBD1. CDR3 length: 15 amino acids. Germline assignment: CDR1 SGHVS and CDR2 FQNEAQ. The ends lost 4 bases at V and 3 bases at J; junction bases unmatched: 8.

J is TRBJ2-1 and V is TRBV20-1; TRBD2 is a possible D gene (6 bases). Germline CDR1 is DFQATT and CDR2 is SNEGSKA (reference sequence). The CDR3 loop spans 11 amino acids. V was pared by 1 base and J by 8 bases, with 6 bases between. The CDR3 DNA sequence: TGCAGTGCTAGAGGGGGGGATGAGCAGTTCTTC. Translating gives CSARGGDEQFF.

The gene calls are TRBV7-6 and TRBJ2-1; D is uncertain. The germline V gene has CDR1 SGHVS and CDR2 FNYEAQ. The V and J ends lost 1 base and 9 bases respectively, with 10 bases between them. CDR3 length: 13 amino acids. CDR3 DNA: TGTGCCAGCAGCTTAGTTGTCTCCGGTGAGCAGTTCTTC. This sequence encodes CASSLVVSGEQFF.

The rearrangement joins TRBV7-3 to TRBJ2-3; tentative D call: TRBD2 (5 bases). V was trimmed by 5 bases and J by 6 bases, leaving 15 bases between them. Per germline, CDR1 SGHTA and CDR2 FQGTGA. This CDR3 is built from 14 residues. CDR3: CASSRTGNDDTQYF. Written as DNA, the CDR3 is TGTGCCAGCAGCCGGACGGGGAACGACGATACGCAGTATTTT.

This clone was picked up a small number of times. CDR3 in DNA: TGTGCCAGCAGCCAGGGACTAGTGATGGATGAGCAGTTCTTC. It encodes CASSQGLVMDEQFF. The chain has TRBV7-9 and TRBJ2-1, with 8 nucleotides matching TRBD2. V lost 5 bases and J lost 8; bases outside the gene matches: 8. This CDR3 is built from 14 residues. The germline V gene has CDR1 SEHNR and CDR2 FQNEAQ (reference sequence).

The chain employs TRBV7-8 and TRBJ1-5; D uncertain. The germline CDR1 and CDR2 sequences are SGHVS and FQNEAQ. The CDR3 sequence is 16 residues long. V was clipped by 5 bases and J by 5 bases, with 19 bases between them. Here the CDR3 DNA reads TGTGCCAGCAGCCCCGGAAATCCCACAGATCATCAGCCCCAGCATTTT. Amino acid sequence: CASSPGNPTDHQPQHF. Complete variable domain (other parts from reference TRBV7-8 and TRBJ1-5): GAGVSQSPRYKVAKRGQDVALRCDPISGHVSLFWYQQALGQGPEFLTYFQNEAQLDKSGLPSDRFFAERPEGSVSTLKIQRTQQEDSAVYLCASSPGNPTDHQPQHFGDGTRLSIL.

CDR3 nucleotide sequence: TGTGCCAGCAGACGCATCGGGACTGGGGCCTACGAGCAGTACTTC. Residues: CASRRIGTGAYEQYF. V is TRBV11-2 and J is TRBJ2-7, with D possibly TRBD2 on 6 matching bases. Trimming left V 6 bases short and J 2 bases short, with 17 bases between. The CDR3 runs to 15 residues. In germline, CDR1 is SGHAT, CDR2 FQNNGV.

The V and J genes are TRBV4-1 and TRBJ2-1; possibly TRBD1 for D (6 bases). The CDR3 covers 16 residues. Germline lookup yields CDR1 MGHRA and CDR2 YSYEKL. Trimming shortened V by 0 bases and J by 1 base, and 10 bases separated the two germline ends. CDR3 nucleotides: TGCGCCAGCAGCCAAGATTGGGGGCGTTCCTACAATGAGCAGTTCTTC. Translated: CASSQDWGRSYNEQFF.

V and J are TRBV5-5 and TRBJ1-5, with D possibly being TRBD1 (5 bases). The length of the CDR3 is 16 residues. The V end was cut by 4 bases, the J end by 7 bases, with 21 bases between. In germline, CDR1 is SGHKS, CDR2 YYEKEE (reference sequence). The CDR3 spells CASSDSDATYAQPQHF. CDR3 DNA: TGTGCCAGCAGCGACAGTGACGCAACTTACGCACAGCCCCAGCATTTT. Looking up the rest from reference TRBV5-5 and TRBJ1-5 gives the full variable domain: DAGVTQSPTHLIKTRGQQVTLRCSPISGHKSVSWYQQVLGQGPQFIFQYYEKEERGRGNFPDRFSARQFPNYSSELNVNALLLGDSALYLCASSDSDATYAQPQHFGDGTRLSIL.

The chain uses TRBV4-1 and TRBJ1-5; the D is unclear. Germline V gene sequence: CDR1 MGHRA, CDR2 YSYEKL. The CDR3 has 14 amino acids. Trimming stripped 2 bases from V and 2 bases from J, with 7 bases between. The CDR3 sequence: CASSQFTGNQPQHF. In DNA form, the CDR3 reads TGCGCCAGCAGCCAATTCACAGGCAATCAGCCCCAGCATTTT.

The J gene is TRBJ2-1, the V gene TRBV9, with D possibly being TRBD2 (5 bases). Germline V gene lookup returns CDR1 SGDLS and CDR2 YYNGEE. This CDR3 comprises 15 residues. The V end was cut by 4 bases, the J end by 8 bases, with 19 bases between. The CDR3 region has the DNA TGTGCCAGCAGCTTCACCCCTCTAGCAGTCCATGAGCAGTTCTTC. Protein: CASSFTPLAVHEQFF.

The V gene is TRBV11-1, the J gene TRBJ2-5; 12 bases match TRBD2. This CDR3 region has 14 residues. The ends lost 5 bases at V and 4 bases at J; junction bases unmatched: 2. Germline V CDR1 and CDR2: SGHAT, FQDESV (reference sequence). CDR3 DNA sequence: TGTGCCAGCAGCGAACTAGCGGGAGGAGAGACCCAGTACTTC. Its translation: CASSELAGGETQYF.

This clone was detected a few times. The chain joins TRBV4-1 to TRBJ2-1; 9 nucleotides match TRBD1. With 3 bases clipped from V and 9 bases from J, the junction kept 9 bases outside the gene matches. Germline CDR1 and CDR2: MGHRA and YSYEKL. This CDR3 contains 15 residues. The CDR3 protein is CASSQDRGKGGEQFF. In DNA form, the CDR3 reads TGCGCCAGCAGCCAGGACAGGGGAAAAGGGGGTGAGCAGTTCTTC.

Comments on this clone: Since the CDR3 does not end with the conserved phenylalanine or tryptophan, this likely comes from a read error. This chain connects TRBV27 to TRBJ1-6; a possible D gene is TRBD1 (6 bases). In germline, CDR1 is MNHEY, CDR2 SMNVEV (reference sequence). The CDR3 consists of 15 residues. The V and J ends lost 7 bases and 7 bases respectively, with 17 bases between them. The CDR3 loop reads CASTLGGGLNSPLHL. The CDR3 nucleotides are TGTGCCAGCACCTTAGGGGGGGGACTAAATTCACCCCTCCACCTT.

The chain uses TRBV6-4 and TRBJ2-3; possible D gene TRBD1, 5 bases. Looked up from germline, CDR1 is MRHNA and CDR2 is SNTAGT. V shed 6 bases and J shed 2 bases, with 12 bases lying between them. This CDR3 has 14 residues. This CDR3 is CASSPQGHTDTQYF. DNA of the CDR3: TGTGCCAGCAGCCCTCAGGGCCACACAGATACGCAGTATTTT.

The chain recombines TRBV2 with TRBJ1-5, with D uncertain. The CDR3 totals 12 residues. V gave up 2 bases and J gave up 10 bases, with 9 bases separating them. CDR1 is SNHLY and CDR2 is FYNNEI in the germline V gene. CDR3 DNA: TGTGCCAGCAGTGAATCGGGGTTCCCCCAGCATTTT. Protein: CASSESGFPQHF. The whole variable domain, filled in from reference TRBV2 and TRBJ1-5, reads EPEVTQTPSHQVTQMGQEVILRCVPISNHLYFYWYRQILGQKVEFLVSFYNNEISEKSEIFDDQFSVERPDGSNFTLKIRSTKLEDSAMYFCASSESGFPQHFGDGTRLSIL.

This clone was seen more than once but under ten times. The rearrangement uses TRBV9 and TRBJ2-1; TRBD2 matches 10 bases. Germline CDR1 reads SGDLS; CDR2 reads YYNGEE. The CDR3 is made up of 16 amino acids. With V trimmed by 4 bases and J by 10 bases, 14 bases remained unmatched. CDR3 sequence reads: CASSLPAGGPVGEQFF. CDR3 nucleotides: TGTGCCAGCAGCCTACCAGCGGGAGGGCCTGTGGGCGAGCAGTTCTTC.

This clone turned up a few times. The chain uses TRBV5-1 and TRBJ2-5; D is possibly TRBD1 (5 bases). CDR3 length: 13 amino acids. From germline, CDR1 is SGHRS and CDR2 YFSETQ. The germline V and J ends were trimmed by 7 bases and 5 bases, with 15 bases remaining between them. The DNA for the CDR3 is TGCGCCAGCTCAAGGGGTTCTGGGGAGACCCAGTACTTC. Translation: CASSRGSGETQYF.